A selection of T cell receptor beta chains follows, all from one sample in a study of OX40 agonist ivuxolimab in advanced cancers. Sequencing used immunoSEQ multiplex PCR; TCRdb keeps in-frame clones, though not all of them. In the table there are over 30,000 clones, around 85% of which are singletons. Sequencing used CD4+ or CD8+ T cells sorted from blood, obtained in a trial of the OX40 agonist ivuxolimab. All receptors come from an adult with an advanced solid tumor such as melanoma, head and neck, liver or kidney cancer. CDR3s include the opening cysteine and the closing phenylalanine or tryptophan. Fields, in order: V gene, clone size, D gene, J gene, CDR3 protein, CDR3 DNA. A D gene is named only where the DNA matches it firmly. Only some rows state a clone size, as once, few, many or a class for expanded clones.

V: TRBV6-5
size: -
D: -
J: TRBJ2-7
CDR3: CASSYGQGAYEQYF
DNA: TGTGCCAGCAGTTACGGGCAGGGTGCCTACGAGCAGTACTTC

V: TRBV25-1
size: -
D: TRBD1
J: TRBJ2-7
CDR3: CASSVTGTAEQYF
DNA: TGTGCCAGCAGTGTCACCGGGACAGCCGAGCAGTACTTC

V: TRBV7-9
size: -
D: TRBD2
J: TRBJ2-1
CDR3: CASSLVPAGGNEQFF
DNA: TGTGCCAGCAGCTTAGTTCCAGCGGGGGGGAATGAGCAGTTCTTC

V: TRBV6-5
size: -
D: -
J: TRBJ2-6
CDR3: CAIKEGSGANVLTF
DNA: TGTGCCATCAAAGAGGGCTCTGGGGCCAACGTCCTGACTTTC

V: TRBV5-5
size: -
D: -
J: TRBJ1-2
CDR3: CASNGWTAANYGYTF
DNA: TGTGCCAGCAACGGGTGGACAGCCGCTAACTATGGCTACACCTTC

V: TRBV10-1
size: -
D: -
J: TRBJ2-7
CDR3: CASSESLQGRAEQYF
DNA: TGCGCCAGCAGTGAGTCGTTGCAGGGGAGGGCCGAGCAGTACTTC

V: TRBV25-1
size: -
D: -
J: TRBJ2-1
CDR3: CASSEVEGFNEQFF
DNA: TGTGCCAGCAGTGAAGTCGAGGGATTCAATGAGCAGTTCTTC

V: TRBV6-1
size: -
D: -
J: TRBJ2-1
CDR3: CASSEAVGGVNNEQFF
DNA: TGTGCCAGCAGTGAAGCCGTGGGCGGGGTAAACAATGAGCAGTTCTTC

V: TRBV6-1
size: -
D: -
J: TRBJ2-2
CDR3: CASREFTLNTGELFF
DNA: TGTGCCAGCCGGGAATTCACACTTAACACCGGGGAGCTGTTTTTT

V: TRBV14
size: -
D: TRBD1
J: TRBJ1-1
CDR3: CASSQASGTVNTEAFF
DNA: TGTGCCAGCAGCCAAGCTTCCGGGACAGTGAACACTGAAGCTTTCTTT

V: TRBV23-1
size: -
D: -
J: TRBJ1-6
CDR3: CASSLHLVHSPLHF
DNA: TGCGCCAGCAGTTTGCACCTAGTCCATTCACCCCTCCACTTT

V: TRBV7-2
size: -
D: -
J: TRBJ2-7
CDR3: CASSPEERGSYEQYF
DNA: TGTGCCAGCAGCCCCGAAGAAAGGGGGTCCTACGAGCAGTACTTC

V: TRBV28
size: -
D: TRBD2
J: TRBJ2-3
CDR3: CASSQTSGLTDTQYF
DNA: TGTGCCAGCAGCCAGACTAGCGGACTCACAGATACGCAGTATTTT

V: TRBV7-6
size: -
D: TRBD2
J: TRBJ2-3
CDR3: CASSSKAGGSADTQYF
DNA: TGTGCCAGCAGCTCTAAAGCGGGGGGATCAGCAGATACGCAGTATTTT

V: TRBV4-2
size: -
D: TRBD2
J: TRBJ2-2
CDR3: CASSPRTSGEIGELFF
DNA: TGTGCCAGCAGCCCTCGTACGAGCGGGGAAATCGGGGAGCTGTTTTTT

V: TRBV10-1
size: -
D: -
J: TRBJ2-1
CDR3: CASSEEGVGWGNEQFF
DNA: TGCGCCAGCAGTGAGGAGGGGGTCGGTTGGGGAAATGAGCAGTTCTTC

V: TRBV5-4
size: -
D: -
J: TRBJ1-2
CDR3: CASSLDSYGYTF
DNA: TGTGCCAGCAGCTTGGACAGCTATGGCTACACCTTC

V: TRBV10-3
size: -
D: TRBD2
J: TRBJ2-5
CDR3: CAISGTAGGRYQETQYF
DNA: TGTGCCATCAGCGGGACAGCGGGGGGGAGGTACCAAGAGACCCAGTACTTC

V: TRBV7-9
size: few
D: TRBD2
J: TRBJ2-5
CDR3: CASTLVPQAGAQETQYF
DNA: TGTGCCAGCACTCTAGTCCCCCAAGCGGGGGCTCAAGAGACCCAGTACTTC

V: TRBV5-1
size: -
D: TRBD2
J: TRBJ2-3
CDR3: CASSKGTTSTDTQYF
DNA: TGCGCCAGCAGCAAGGGGACTACTAGCACAGATACGCAGTATTTT

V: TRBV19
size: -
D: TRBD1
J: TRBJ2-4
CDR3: CASSITGTGGHLAKNIQYF
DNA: TGTGCCAGTAGTATAACCGGGACAGGGGGCCACCTAGCCAAAAACATTCAGTACTTC

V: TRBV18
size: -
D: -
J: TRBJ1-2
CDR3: CASYKGSYTF
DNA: TGTGCCAGCTACAAGGGCTCCTATACCTTC

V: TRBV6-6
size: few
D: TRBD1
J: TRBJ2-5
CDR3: CASSYAPDRGQQYF
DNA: TGTGCCAGCAGTTACGCGCCCGACAGGGGGCAACAGTACTTC

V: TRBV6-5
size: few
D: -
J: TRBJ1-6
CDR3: CASSYSGGNSPLHF
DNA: TGTGCCAGCAGTTACTCTGGGGGGAATTCACCCCTCCACTTT

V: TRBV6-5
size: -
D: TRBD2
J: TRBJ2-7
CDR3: CASTRTSGGFYEQYF
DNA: TGTGCCAGCACTAGGACTAGCGGGGGGTTTTACGAGCAGTACTTC

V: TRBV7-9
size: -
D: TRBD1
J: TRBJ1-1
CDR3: CASSVQGRNTEAFF
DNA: TGTGCCAGCAGCGTACAGGGGAGAAACACTGAAGCTTTCTTT

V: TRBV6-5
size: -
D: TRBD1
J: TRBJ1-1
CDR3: CASSEAGGTEAFF
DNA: TGTGCCAGCAGTGAAGCAGGGGGCACTGAAGCTTTCTTT

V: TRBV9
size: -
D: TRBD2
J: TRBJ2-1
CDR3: CASSVWGTSKGTKQFF
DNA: TGTGCCAGCAGCGTATGGGGGACTAGTAAGGGGACTAAGCAGTTCTTC

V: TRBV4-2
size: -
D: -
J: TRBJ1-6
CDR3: CASSPAEASLNSPLHF
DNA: TGTGCCAGCAGCCCCGCTGAGGCCAGCCTAAATTCACCCCTCCACTTT

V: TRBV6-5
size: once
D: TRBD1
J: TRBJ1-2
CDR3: CASSYGQAYYGYTF
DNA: TGTGCCAGCAGTTACGGACAGGCTTACTATGGCTACACCTTC

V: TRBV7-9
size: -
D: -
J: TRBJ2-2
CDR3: CASSLTPTVTGELFF
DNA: TGTGCCAGCAGCTTAACCCCGACGGTCACCGGGGAGCTGTTTTTT

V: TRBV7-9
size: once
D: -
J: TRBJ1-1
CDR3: CASSLGTTEAFF
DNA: TGTGCCAGCAGCCTCGGTACGACTGAAGCTTTCTTT

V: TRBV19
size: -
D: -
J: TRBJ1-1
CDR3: CASSIGNTEAFF
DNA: TGTGCCAGTAGTATTGGGAACACTGAAGCTTTCTTT

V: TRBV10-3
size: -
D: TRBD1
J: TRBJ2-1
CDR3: CAIRDPGQGYNEQFF
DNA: TGTGCCATCAGGGACCCGGGACAGGGGTACAATGAGCAGTTCTTC

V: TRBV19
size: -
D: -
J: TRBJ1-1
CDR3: CASSTDRGGAFF
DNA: TGTGCCAGTAGTACCGATAGGGGTGGCGCTTTCTTT

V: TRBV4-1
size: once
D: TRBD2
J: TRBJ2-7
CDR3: CASSHRGTSSYEQYF
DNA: TGCGCCAGCAGCCATCGGGGGACTAGCTCCTACGAGCAGTACTTC

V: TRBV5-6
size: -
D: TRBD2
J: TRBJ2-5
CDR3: CASNLGLAEETQYF
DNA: TGTGCCAGCAACCTCGGGCTAGCGGAAGAGACCCAGTACTTC

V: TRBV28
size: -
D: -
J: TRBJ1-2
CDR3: CASSLTPVGGYTF
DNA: TGTGCCAGCAGCCTGACACCTGTCGGAGGCTACACCTTC

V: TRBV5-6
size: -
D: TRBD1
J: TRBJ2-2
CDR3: CASSAGQGVPGELFF
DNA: TGTGCCAGCAGCGCCGGACAGGGGGTCCCCGGGGAGCTGTTTTTT

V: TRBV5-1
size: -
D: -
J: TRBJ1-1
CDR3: CASSSGLGSYTEAFF
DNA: TGCGCCAGCAGCTCGGGACTGGGGAGTTACACTGAAGCTTTCTTT

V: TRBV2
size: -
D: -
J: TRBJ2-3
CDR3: CASSETETLDTQYF
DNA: TGTGCCAGCAGTGAGACGGAGACTTTAGATACGCAGTATTTT

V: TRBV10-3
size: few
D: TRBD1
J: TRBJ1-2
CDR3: CAIRTGAVYGYTF
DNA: TGTGCCATCAGGACAGGGGCCGTTTATGGCTACACCTTC

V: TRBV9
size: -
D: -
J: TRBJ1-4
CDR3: CASSAEDGIINEKLFF
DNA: TGTGCCAGCAGCGCCGAGGACGGGATCATTAATGAAAAACTGTTTTTT

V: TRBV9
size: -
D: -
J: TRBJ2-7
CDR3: CASSVGYGAYEQYF
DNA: TGTGCCAGCAGCGTCGGCTATGGAGCCTACGAGCAGTACTTC

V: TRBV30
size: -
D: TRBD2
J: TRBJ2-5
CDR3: CAWKNPLAGGPRYQETQYF
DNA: TGTGCCTGGAAGAACCCCCTAGCGGGGGGGCCTAGGTACCAAGAGACCCAGTACTTC

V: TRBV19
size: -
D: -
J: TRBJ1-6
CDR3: CASSTKGGNSPLHF
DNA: TGTGCCAGTAGTACCAAGGGGGGAAATTCACCCCTCCACTTT

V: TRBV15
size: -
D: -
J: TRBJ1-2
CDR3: CATSAQDGLYGYTF
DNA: TGTGCCACCAGCGCCCAGGACGGGCTCTATGGCTACACCTTC

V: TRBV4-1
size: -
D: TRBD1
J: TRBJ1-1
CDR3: CASSRLLGSAGGTEAFF
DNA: TGCGCCAGCAGCCGCCTCCTAGGCTCGGCAGGGGGCACTGAAGCTTTCTTT

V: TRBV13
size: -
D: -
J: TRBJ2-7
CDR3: CASSYRDGSYEQYF
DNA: TGTGCCAGCAGCTATCGGGACGGTTCCTACGAGCAGTACTTC

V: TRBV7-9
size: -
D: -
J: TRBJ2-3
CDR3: CASSSPARTTTDTQYF
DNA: TGTGCCAGCAGCTCCCCAGCCCGGACCACAACAGATACGCAGTATTTT

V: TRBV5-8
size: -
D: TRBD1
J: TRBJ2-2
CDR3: CASSLYPGTGGELFF
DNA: TGTGCCAGCAGCTTGTATCCCGGGACAGGGGGGGAGCTGTTTTTT

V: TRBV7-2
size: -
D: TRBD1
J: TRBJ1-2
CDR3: CASRATGDPNYGYTF
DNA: TGTGCCAGCAGGGCCACAGGGGATCCTAACTATGGCTACACCTTC

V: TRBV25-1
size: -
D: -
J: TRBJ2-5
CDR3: CASSESGRETQYF
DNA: TGTGCCAGCAGTGAATCAGGGAGGGAGACCCAGTACTTC

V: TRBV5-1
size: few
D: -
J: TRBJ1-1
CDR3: CASSPQSWNTEAFF
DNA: TGCGCCAGCAGCCCCCAATCATGGAACACTGAAGCTTTCTTT

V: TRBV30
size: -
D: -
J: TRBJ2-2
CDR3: CAWNGMVGHPNTGELFF
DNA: TGTGCCTGGAACGGGATGGTCGGGCACCCGAACACCGGGGAGCTGTTTTTT

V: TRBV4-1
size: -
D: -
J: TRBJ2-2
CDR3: CASSQALKVNTGELFF
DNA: TGCGCCAGCAGCCAAGCCCTGAAGGTGAACACCGGGGAGCTGTTTTTT

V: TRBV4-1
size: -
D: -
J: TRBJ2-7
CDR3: CASSQVPYYEQYF
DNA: TGCGCCAGCAGCCAAGTCCCTTACTACGAGCAGTACTTC